This TCR beta chain was obtained from a study of blood T cell repertoires in COVID-19. Per the original methods: Reference gene primer amplification in the assay estimated nucleated cell counts. Repertoires were generated with immunoSEQ multiplex PCR, while TCRdb's copy carries only in-frame clones and drops some. Clone size and the V and J calls come from that table; the DNA yielded D and trimming. The sample consists of approximately 76,000 clones, approximately 82% of them appearing once. The V and J ends lost 7 bases and 2 bases respectively, with 10 bases between them. Germline CDR1 MGHDK, CDR2 SYGVNS. The CDR3 runs 13 residues.

The source of this sequence is an older man with active or convalescent COVID-19. J is TRBJ2-3 and V is TRBV25-1; no definite D call. Material for sequencing was peripheral blood. The CDR3 is CASNERVTDTQYF. The CDR3 coding sequence is TGTGCCAGCAACGAGCGAGTCACAGATACGCAGTATTTT.